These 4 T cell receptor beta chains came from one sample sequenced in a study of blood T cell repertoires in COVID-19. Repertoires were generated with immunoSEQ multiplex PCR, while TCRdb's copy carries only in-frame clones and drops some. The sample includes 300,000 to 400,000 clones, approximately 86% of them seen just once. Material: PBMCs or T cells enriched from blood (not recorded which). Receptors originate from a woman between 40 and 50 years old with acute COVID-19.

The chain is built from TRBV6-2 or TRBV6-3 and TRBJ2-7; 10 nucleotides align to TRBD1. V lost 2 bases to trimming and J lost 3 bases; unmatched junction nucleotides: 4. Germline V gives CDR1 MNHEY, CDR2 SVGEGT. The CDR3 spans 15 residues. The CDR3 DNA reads TGTGCCAGCAGTTACCCCGGGACAGGGGACTACGAGCAGTACTTC. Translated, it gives CASSYPGTGDYEQYF.

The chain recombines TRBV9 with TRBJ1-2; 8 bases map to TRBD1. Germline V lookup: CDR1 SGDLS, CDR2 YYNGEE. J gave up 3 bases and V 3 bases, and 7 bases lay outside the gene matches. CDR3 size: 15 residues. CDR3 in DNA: TGTGCCAGCAGCGCATCTAAGACAGGGGACTATGGCTACACCTTC. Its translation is CASSASKTGDYGYTF.

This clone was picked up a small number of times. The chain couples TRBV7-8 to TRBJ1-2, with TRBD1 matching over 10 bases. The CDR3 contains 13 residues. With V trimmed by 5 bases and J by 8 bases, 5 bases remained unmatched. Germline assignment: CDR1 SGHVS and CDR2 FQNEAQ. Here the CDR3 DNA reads TGTGCCAGCAGCAGGGACAGGGGAGGAGGCTACACCTTC. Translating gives CASSRDRGGGYTF.

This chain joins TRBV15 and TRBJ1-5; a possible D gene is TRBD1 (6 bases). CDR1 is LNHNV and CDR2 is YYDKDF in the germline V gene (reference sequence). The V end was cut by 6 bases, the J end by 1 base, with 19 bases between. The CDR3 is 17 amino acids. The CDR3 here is CATRQTTGRPSNQPQHF. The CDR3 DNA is TGTGCCACCAGACAGACGACAGGCCGCCCCAGCAATCAGCCCCAGCATTTT.